The clone carrying this T cell receptor (beta chain) was found a few times. A mixed TRB-A/B primer pool amplified rearranged TRB by multiplex touch-down PCR. In TCRdb, the multiplex PCR reads were re-called with MiXCR into one record per CDR3 protein. This sample yields 1,800 or so distinct CDR3 sequences, of which over 20% are seen a single time; approximately 59% belongs to the top ten. TCR beta rearrangements were amplified from peripheral blood genomic DNA. The sample is drawn from a study of T cell repertoires in aging, cancer and after chemotherapy. Study-wide background: Donors were grouped into six age bands spanning 30 or younger through 70 or older.

Germline V gene lookup returns CDR1 MNHEY and CDR2 SVGEGT. CDR3 size: 16 residues. Losses at the gene ends were 1 base for V and 6 bases for J; bases not matched to a gene: 8. The sequenced material came from blood. This chain connects TRBV6-2 or TRBV6-3 to TRBJ2-2, with TRBD1 identical over 7 bases. The sequence derives from a human donor with a solid tumor. CDR3 sequence: CASSYLGTENAGELFF. CDR3 in DNA: TGTGCCAGCAGTTACTTAGGGACAGAGAATGCCGGGGAGCTGTTTTTT.